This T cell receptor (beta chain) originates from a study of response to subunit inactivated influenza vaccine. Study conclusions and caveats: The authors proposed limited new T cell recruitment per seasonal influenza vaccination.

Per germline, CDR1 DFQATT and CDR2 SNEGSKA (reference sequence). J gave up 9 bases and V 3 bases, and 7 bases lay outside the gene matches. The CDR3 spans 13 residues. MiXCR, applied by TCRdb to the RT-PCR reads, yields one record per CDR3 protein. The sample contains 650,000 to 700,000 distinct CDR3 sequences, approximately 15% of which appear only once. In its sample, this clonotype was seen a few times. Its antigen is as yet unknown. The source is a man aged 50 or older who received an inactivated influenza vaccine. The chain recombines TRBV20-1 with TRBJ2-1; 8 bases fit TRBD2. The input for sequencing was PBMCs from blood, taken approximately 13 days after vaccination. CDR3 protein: CSASWREVGEQFF. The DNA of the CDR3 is TGCAGTGCTAGTTGGCGGGAGGTTGGTGAGCAGTTCTTC.